This TCR beta chain was sequenced for a study of cytomegalovirus exposure and HLA in healthy donors. General observations from the study: CMV serostatus was the sole immune exposure data available. The study listed about 150 cytomegalovirus-associated TCR beta chains.

In germline, CDR1 is MNHNS, CDR2 SASEGT. This CDR3 comprises 13 residues. Trimming removed 3 bases at V and 7 bases at J, with 13 bases between. About this clone: Its antigen is unknown.

Though probably carrying unrecorded immune exposures, donors were nominally healthy at sampling. It was with 60 Vbeta and 13 Jbeta primers that the PCR ran. Sequenced by immunoSEQ multiplex PCR; TCRdb stores in-frame clones only, minus some. The sample records roughly 180,000 clones, about 85% being singletons. The sequencing input was PBMCs. The V gene is TRBV6-1, the J gene TRBJ2-7; no firm D call. The source is a girl between 10 and 17 years old in good health and CMV-seropositive. CDR3 protein: CASSEFEVGEQYF. DNA for the CDR3: TGTGCCAGCAGTGAGTTTGAGGTCGGAGAGCAGTACTTC.